The text below deals with one TCR beta chain. Time point described: peak reinfection, 3 to 8 weeks after reinfection detection. No in vitro expansion preceded TCR sequencing of the sorted cells. Control naive CD8 T cells came from two donors at all three reinfection time points. This record belongs to a study of memory CD8 T cells in hepatitis C reinfection. For the study at large: A couple of donors resolved primary infection, then developed chronic reinfection. HCV reinfection meant a positive HCV RNA test after two negative tests at least 60 days apart. Samples at peak reinfection came 3 to 8 weeks post-detection.

Germline values: CDR1 LNHDA, CDR2 SQIVND (reference sequence). The CDR3 runs 17 residues. V dropped 5 bases and J dropped 6; count of bases not matched to a gene: 14. Produced via immunoSEQ multiplex PCR; TCRdb's table is partial and in-frame only. The top ten clones hold more than 0.95% of a sample with over 35,000 clones, 88% of them seen once. The V and J genes are TRBV19 and TRBJ2-7, with TRBD1 matching over 12 bases. Specimen: naive CD8+ T cells sorted from blood. This sequence originates from a young man with hepatitis C virus infection. The CDR3 DNA sequence: TGTGCCAGTAGTCGACCGGGACAGGGGGCTCATAACTGCGAGCAGTACGTC. The encoded protein is CASSRPGQGAHNCEQYV.